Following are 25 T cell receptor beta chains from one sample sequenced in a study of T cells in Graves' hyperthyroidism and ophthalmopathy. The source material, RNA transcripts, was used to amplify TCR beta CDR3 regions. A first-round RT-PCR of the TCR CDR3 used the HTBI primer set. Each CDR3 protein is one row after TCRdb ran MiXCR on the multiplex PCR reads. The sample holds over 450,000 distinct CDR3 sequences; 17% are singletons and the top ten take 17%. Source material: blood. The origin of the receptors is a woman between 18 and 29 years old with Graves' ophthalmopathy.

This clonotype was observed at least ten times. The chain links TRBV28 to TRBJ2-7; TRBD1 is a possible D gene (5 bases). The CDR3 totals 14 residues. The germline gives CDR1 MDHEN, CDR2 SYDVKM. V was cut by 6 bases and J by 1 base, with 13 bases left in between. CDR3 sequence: CASSDSRPSYEQYF. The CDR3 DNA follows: TGTGCCAGCAGCGACAGCCGGCCTTCCTACGAGCAGTACTTC.

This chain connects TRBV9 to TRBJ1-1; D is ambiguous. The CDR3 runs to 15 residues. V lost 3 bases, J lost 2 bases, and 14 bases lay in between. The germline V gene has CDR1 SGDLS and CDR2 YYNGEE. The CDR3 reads CASSASGEFNTEAFF. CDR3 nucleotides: TGTGCCAGCAGCGCATCTGGGGAATTTAACACTGAAGCTTTCTTT. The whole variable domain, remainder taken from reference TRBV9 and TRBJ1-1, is DSGVTQTPKHLITATGQRVTLRCSPRSGDLSVYWYQQSLDQGLQFLIQYYNGEERAKGNILERFSAQQFPDLHSELNLSSLELGDSALYFCASSASGEFNTEAFFGQGTRLTVV.

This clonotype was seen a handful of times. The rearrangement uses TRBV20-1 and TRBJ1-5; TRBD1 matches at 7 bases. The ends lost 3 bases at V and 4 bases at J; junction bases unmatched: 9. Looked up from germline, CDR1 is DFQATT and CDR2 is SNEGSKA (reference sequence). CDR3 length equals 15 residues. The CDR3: CSARNRGGGNQPQHF. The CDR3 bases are TGCAGTGCTAGGAACAGGGGCGGTGGTAATCAGCCCCAGCATTTT.

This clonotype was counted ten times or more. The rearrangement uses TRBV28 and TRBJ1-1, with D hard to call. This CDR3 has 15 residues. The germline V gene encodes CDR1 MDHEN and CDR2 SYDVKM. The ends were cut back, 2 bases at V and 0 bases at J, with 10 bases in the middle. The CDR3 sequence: CASSLEGEMNTEAFF. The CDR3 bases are TGTGCCAGCAGTTTAGAGGGCGAGATGAACACTGAAGCTTTCTTT.

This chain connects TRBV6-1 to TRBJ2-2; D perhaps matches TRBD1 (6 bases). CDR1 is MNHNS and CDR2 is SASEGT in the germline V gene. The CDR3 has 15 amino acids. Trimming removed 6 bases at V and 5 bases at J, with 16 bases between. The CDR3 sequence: CASSSWGRKTGELFF. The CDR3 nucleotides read TGTGCCAGCAGCTCTTGGGGGCGTAAAACCGGGGAGCTGTTTTTT.

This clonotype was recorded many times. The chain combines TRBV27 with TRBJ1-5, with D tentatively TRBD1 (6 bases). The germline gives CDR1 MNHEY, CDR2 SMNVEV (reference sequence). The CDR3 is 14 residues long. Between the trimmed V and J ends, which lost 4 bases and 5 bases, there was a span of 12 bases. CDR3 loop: CASSSRGGDQPQHF. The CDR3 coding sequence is TGTGCCAGCAGTTCCAGGGGTGGAGATCAGCCCCAGCATTTT.

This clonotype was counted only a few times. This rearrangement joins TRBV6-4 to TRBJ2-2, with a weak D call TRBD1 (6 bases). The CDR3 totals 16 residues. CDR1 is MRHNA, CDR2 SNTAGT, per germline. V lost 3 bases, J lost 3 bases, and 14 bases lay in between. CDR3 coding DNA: TGTGCCAGCAGTGAGAAAGAGACAGGAGACACCGGGGAGCTGTTTTTT. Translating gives CASSEKETGDTGELFF.

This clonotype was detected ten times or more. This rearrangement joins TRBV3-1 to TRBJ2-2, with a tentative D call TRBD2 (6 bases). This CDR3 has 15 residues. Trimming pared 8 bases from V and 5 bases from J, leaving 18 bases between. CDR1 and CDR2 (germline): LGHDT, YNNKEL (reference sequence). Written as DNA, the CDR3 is TGTGCCAGCGCCTACGGGGCGGGACGAACCGGGGAGCTGTTTTTT. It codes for CASAYGAGRTGELFF.

The CDR3 nucleotides are TGTGCCAGCAGCCCGGACAGGGTCTCACCCCTCCACTTT. The encoded protein is CASSPDRVSPLHF. J is TRBJ1-6 and V is TRBV6-1, with 8 bases identical to TRBD1. Germline values: CDR1 MNHNS, CDR2 SASEGT. This CDR3 spans 13 amino acids. After removal of 6 bases from V and 10 bases from J, the junction contained 5 bases not matched to a gene.

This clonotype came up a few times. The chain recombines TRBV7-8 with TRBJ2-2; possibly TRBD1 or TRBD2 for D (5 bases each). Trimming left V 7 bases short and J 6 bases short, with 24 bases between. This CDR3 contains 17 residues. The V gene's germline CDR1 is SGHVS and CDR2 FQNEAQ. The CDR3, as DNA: TGTGCCAGCACCAGAGTGTGGGGGAAAGTGGATTCCGGGGAGCTGTTTTTT. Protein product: CASTRVWGKVDSGELFF.

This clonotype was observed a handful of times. CDR3 coding DNA: TGCAGTGCTAGGACTAGCGGGAGGGCCGTGGGCACCGGGGAGCTGTTTTTT. Translated, it gives CSARTSGRAVGTGELFF. The chain links TRBV20-1 to TRBJ2-2; 14 nucleotides line up with TRBD2. The trim removed 3 bases at V and 4 bases at J, leaving 7 bases unmatched. Germline V gene sequence: CDR1 DFQATT, CDR2 SNEGSKA (reference sequence). The CDR3 length is 17 residues.

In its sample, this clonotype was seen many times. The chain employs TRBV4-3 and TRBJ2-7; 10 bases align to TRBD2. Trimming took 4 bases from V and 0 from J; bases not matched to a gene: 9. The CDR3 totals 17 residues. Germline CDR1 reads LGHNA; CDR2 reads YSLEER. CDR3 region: CASSRDLASGSSYEQYF. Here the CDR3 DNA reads TGCGCCAGCAGCCGAGATTTGGCTAGCGGGAGCTCCTACGAGCAGTACTTC.

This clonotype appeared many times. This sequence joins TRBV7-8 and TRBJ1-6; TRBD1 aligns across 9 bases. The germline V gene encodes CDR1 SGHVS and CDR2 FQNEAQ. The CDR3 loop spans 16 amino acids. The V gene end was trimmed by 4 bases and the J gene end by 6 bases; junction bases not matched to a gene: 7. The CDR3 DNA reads TGTGCCAGCAGCTCGCCGCTGGACAGGGGTAATTCACCCCTCCACTTT. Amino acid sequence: CASSSPLDRGNSPLHF.

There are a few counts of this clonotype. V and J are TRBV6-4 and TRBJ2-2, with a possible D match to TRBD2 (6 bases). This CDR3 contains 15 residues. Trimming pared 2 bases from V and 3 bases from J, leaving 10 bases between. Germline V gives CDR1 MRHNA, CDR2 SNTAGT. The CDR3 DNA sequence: TGTGCCAGCAGTGACGGGGGGTCGGACACCGGGGAGCTGTTTTTT. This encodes CASSDGGSDTGELFF.

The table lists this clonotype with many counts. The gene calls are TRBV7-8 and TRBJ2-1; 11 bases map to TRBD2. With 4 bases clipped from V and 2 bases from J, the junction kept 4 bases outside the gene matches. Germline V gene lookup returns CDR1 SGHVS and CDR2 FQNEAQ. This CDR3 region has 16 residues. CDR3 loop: CASSSNSGRAYNEQFF. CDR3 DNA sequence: TGTGCCAGCAGCTCGAATAGCGGGAGGGCCTACAATGAGCAGTTCTTC. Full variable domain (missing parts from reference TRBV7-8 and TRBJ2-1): GAGVSQSPRYKVAKRGQDVALRCDPISGHVSLFWYQQALGQGPEFLTYFQNEAQLDKSGLPSDRFFAERPEGSVSTLKIQRTQQEDSAVYLCASSSNSGRAYNEQFFGPGTRLTVL.

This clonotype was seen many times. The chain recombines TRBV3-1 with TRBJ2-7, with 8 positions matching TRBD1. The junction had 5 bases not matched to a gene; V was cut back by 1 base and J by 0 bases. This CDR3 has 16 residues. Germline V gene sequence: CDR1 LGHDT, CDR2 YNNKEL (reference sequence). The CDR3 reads CASSQGITGGSYEQYF. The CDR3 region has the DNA TGTGCCAGCAGCCAAGGGATCACAGGGGGCTCCTACGAGCAGTACTTC.

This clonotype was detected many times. CDR3 amino acids: CATSRSGGALAGTYEQYF. As DNA, the CDR3 is TGTGCCACCAGCAGAAGCGGGGGCGCATTAGCGGGGACCTACGAGCAGTACTTC. V is TRBV15 and J is TRBJ2-7; 8 positions match TRBD2. CDR1 is LNHNV, CDR2 YYDKDF, per germline (reference sequence). The CDR3 spans 18 residues. Trimming took 2 bases from V and 2 from J; bases not matched to a gene: 14.

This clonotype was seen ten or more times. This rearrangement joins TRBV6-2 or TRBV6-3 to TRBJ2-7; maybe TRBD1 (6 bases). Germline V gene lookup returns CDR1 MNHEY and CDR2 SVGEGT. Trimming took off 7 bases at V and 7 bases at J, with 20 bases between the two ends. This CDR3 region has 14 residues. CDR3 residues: CASNDYRDLEEQYF. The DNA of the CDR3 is TGTGCCAGCAACGACTACAGGGATCTGGAGGAGCAGTACTTC.

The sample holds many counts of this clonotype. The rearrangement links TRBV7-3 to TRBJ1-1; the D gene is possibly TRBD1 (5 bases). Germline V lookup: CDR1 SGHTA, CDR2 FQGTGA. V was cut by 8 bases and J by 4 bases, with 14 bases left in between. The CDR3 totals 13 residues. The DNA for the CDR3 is TGTGCCAGCGGTTGGGGCCCTCGCACTGAAGCTTTCTTT. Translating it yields CASGWGPRTEAFF. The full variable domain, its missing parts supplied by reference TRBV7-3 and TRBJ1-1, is GAGVSQTPSNKVTEKGKYVELRCDPISGHTALYWYRQSLGQGPEFLIYFQGTGAADDSGLPNDRFFAVRPEGSVSTLKIQRTERGDSAVYLCASGWGPRTEAFFGQGTRLTVV.

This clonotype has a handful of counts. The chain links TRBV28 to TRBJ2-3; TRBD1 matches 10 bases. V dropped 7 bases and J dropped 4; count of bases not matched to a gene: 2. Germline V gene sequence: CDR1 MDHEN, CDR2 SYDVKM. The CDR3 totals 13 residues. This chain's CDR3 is CASIDRGPDTQYF. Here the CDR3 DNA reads TGTGCCAGCATAGACAGGGGGCCAGATACGCAGTATTTT.

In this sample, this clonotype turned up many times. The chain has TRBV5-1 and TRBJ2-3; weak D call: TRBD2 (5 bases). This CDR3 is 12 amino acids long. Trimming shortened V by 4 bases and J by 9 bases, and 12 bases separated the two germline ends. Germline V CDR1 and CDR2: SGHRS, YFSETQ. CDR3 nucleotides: TGCGCCAGCAGCGTACAACAGCGGACGCAGTATTTT. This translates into CASSVQQRTQYF.

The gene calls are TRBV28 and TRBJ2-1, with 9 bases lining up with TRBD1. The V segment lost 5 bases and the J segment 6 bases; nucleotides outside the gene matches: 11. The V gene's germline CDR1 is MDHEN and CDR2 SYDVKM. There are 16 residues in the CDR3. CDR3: CASSVLTGTGRNEQFF. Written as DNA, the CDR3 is TGTGCCAGCAGTGTACTAACCGGGACAGGGCGCAATGAGCAGTTCTTC.

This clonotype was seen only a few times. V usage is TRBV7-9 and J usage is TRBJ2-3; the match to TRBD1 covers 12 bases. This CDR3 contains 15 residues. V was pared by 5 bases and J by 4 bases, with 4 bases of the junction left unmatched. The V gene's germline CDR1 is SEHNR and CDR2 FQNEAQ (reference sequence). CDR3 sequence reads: CASSGGQGASDTQYF. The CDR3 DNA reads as TGTGCCAGCAGCGGGGGACAGGGGGCTTCAGATACGCAGTATTTT.

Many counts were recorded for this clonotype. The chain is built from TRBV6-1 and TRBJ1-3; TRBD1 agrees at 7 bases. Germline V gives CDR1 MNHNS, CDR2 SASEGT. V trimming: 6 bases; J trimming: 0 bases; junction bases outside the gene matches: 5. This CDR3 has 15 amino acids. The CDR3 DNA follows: TGTGCCAGCAGCCCCCGGACAGGCTCTGGAAACACCATATATTTT. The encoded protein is CASSPRTGSGNTIYF.

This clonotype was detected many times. The chain's CDR3 is CASSPRTGLGYGYTF. The CDR3 DNA sequence: TGTGCCAGCAGTCCCCGGACGGGGCTCGGCTATGGCTACACCTTC. V and J are TRBV27 and TRBJ1-2, with a weak D call TRBD1 (5 bases). Trimming removed 5 bases from V and 4 bases from J, with 17 bases in between. The CDR3 spans 15 residues. Germline CDR1 reads MNHEY; CDR2 reads SMNVEV (reference sequence).